One and the same sample provided the 20 T cell receptor beta chains below, sequenced in a study of blood T cells in healthy people across ages. A second 7 to 11 cycle PCR used barcoded and J-beta primers. TCRdb fed the 5' RACE reads into MiXCR, producing one record per CDR3 protein. The sample shows hundreds of thousands of distinct CDR3 sequences, nearly 60% of them seen only once. The sample comprised blood. The receptors derive from a man aged 30 to 45 in good health.

Concerning this clonotype: An end of the junction does not agree with germline; a read error may underlie this. The chain couples TRBV7-9 to TRBJ1-1, with D uncertain. CDR1 and CDR2 (germline): SEHNR, FQNEAQ (reference sequence). This CDR3 is built from 12 residues. The CDR3 protein is CSSSPQVTEAFF. DNA for the CDR3: TGTTCCAGCAGCCCCCAGGTAACTGAAGCTTTCTTT. The complete variable domain, with remaining parts taken from reference TRBV7-9 and TRBJ1-1, reads DTGVSQNPRHKITKRGQNVTFRCDPISEHNRLYWYRQTLGQGPEFLTYFQNEAQLEKSRLLSDRFSAERPKGSFSTLEIQRTEQGDSAMYLCSSSPQVTEAFFGQGTRLTVV.

V and J are TRBV24-1 and TRBJ2-3; 9 nucleotides agree with TRBD2. There are 15 residues in the CDR3. Germline V gene lookup returns CDR1 KGHDR and CDR2 SFDVKD. Trimming removed 4 bases from V and 3 bases from J; junction bases left unmatched: 4. In DNA form, the CDR3 reads TGTGCCACCAGTGACGGACTAGCGAAGACAGATACGCAGTATTTT. Protein sequence: CATSDGLAKTDTQYF.

In this sample, this clonotype turned up a few times. The chain joins TRBV7-9 to TRBJ1-2; D is possibly TRBD1 (5 bases). Germline CDR1 and CDR2: SEHNR and FQNEAQ (reference sequence). The CDR3 length is 15 residues. Between the trimmed V and J ends, which lost 4 bases and 7 bases, there was a span of 19 bases. CDR3 amino acids: CASSSTGAPRGGYTF. The CDR3 DNA sequence: TGTGCCAGCAGCTCAACCGGGGCCCCACGGGGTGGCTACACCTTC.

This clonotype turned up a few times. V usage is TRBV6-5 and J usage is TRBJ2-5; D remains unclear. Germline CDR1 and CDR2: MNHEY and SVGAGI. This CDR3 has 13 residues. V was cut by 5 bases and J by 5 bases, with 12 bases left in between. The CDR3 DNA reads as TGTGCCAGCAGTCTAACCCTCGGGGAGACCCAGTACTTC. Amino acid sequence: CASSLTLGETQYF.

The chain has TRBV20-1 and TRBJ2-1; the match to TRBD2 covers 7 bases. This CDR3 region has 14 residues. Germline CDR1 is DFQATT and CDR2 is SNEGSKA (reference sequence). V shed 6 bases and J 9 bases; nucleotides not matched to a gene: 14. CDR3 in amino acids: CSALVRERLCEQFF. In nucleotides, the CDR3 is TGCAGTGCCCTAGTGCGGGAGAGGCTCTGTGAGCAGTTCTTC.

J is TRBJ2-1 and V is TRBV27, with 10 bases fitting TRBD2. The CDR3 runs to 15 residues. The junction had 7 bases not matched to a gene; V was cut back by 3 bases and J by 8 bases. Germline V gives CDR1 MNHEY, CDR2 SMNVEV (reference sequence). In DNA, the CDR3 is TGTGCCAGCAGTTTCCTAGCGGGAGAAAGTGATGAGCAGTTCTTC. Amino acids: CASSFLAGESDEQFF.

This clonotype was detected once. The chain joins TRBV7-3 to TRBJ1-5, with D unresolved. Germline values: CDR1 SGHTA, CDR2 FQGTGA. V shed 8 bases and J shed 7 bases, with 15 bases lying between them. The CDR3 length is 13 residues. CDR3 region: CASAADLNQPQHF. The CDR3 DNA reads as TGTGCCAGCGCGGCAGACTTGAACCAGCCCCAGCATTTT. The variable domain in full, completed from reference TRBV7-3 and TRBJ1-5, reads GAGVSQTPSNKVTEKGKYVELRCDPISGHTALYWYRQSLGQGPEFLIYFQGTGAADDSGLPNDRFFAVRPEGSVSTLKIQRTERGDSAVYLCASAADLNQPQHFGDGTRLSIL.

CDR3 bases: TGTGCCACCAGTCGCGGGGGGGCTGAAGCAGATACGCAGTATTTT. Amino acid sequence: CATSRGGAEADTQYF. The genes are TRBV24-1 and TRBJ2-3; 9 nucleotides agree with TRBD2. CDR3 length: 15 residues. V trimming: 6 bases; J trimming: 4 bases; junction bases outside the gene matches: 7. The germline gives CDR1 KGHDR, CDR2 SFDVKD.

This clonotype was found a few times. The chain recombines TRBV7-9 with TRBJ1-2; D gene ambiguous. This CDR3 is built from 12 residues. Per germline, CDR1 SEHNR and CDR2 FQNEAQ (reference sequence). The ends were cut back, 4 bases at V and 4 bases at J, with 7 bases in the middle. In nucleotides, the CDR3 is TGTGCCAGCAGCTCCCTGGTCTATGGCTACACCTTC. Amino acids: CASSSLVYGYTF.

The rearrangement joins TRBV27 to TRBJ2-7; D may be TRBD2 (6 bases). This CDR3 is 15 amino acids long. With 5 bases removed from V and 0 bases from J, the gap between germline ends came to 14 bases. In germline, CDR1 is MNHEY, CDR2 SMNVEV (reference sequence). CDR3 in DNA: TGTGCCAGCAGTCTGGGTGCGGGGTACTCCTACGAGCAGTACTTC. The encoded protein is CASSLGAGYSYEQYF.

The rearrangement joins TRBV20-1 to TRBJ2-1; maybe TRBD1 (5 bases). The CDR3 is 14 residues long. Trimming cost V 5 bases and J 10 bases, with 21 bases left between them. Germline V gene data show CDR1 as DFQATT and CDR2 as SNEGSKA (reference sequence). In DNA, the CDR3 is TGCAGTGCTGCCGTTCCTACAGGACCGTGGGAGCAGTTCTTC. Translated: CSAAVPTGPWEQFF.

This chain connects TRBV6-6 to TRBJ2-3, with TRBD2 matching 7 bases. Losses at the gene ends were 6 bases for V and 1 base for J; bases not matched to a gene: 10. Germline loops: CDR1 MNHNY, CDR2 SVGAGI (reference sequence). This CDR3 contains 16 residues. The CDR3 DNA follows: TGTGCCAGCAGCCACGCTAGCGGTGGTGGCACAGATACGCAGTATTTT. Protein product: CASSHASGGGTDTQYF.

In its sample, this clonotype was seen once. The CDR3, as DNA: TGCGCCAGCAGTCCACAACCGGGACTAGCGGGAGGGCAGTACCCCTACAATGAGCAGTTCTTC. Translated, it gives CASSPQPGLAGGQYPYNEQFF. The V and J genes are TRBV4-1 and TRBJ2-1, with 16 bases identical to TRBD2. This CDR3 region has 21 residues. CDR1 MGHRA and CDR2 YSYEKL come from the germline V gene. V lost 6 bases to trimming and J lost 2 bases; unmatched junction nucleotides: 16.

This clonotype has a handful of counts. J is TRBJ2-5 and V is TRBV6-1; D possibly corresponds to TRBD2 (6 bases). Deletions cut 0 bases from V and 2 bases from J, with 10 bases between. The CDR3 has 15 amino acids. Germline CDR1 and CDR2: MNHNS and SASEGT. The CDR3 protein is CASSEAAGSQETQYF. CDR3 in DNA: TGTGCCAGCAGTGAAGCGGCGGGATCTCAAGAGACCCAGTACTTC.

The chain has TRBV6-2 or TRBV6-3 and TRBJ2-5, with 8 nucleotides matching TRBD2. J gave up 11 bases and V 6 bases, and 20 bases lay outside the gene matches. The CDR3 covers 16 residues. Germline assignment: CDR1 MNHEY and CDR2 SVGEGT. CDR3 in amino acids: CASRATLAEINNEQYF. In nucleotides, the CDR3 is TGTGCCAGCAGGGCGACACTAGCGGAAATAAACAATGAGCAGTACTTC.

This clonotype showed up many times. The rearrangement joins TRBV13 to TRBJ2-1; D is perhaps TRBD2 (5 bases). The CDR3 is made up of 15 amino acids. The V and J ends lost 1 base and 8 bases respectively, with 15 bases between them. Germline assignment: CDR1 PRHDT and CDR2 FYEKMQ (reference sequence). The CDR3 reads CASSLAGKHADEQFF. In DNA form, the CDR3 reads TGTGCCAGCAGCTTAGCCGGGAAACACGCCGATGAGCAGTTCTTC.

The chain links TRBV15 to TRBJ2-3; D perhaps matches TRBD2 (5 bases). CDR3 size: 16 residues. CDR1 and CDR2 from the germline V gene are LNHNV and YYDKDF (reference sequence). V was cut by 1 base and J by 0 bases, with 11 bases left in between. The CDR3 DNA is TGTGCCACCAGCAGAGGGGAGCGGATTAGCACAGATACGCAGTATTTT. Protein sequence: CATSRGERISTDTQYF.

This chain uses TRBV7-2 with TRBJ2-1; TRBD2 matches 10 bases. The V gene end was trimmed by 10 bases and the J gene end by 8 bases; junction bases not matched to a gene: 20. Germline V gene sequence: CDR1 SGHTA, CDR2 FQGNSA. The CDR3 covers 17 residues. CDR3 coding DNA: TGTGCCATCCTACCGCCACTCCGGCTAGCGGGAGTATATGAGCAGTTCTTC. Amino acid sequence: CAILPPLRLAGVYEQFF.

V and J are TRBV12-3 or TRBV12-4 and TRBJ2-5; D is undetermined. Gene TRBJ2-7 matches the end of the DNA better, so the J call may be wrong. The CDR3 runs to 14 residues. In DNA, the CDR3 is TGTGCCAGCAGCCCCTCTATAACCACCTACGAGCAGTACTTC. The encoded protein is CASSPSITTYEQYF.

In its sample, this clonotype was seen a few times. The gene calls are TRBV29-1 and TRBJ2-7, with a weak D call TRBD2 (5 bases). Trimming removed 4 bases at V and 1 base at J, with 14 bases between. Germline V gene lookup returns CDR1 SQVTM and CDR2 ANQGSEA. The length of the CDR3 is 14 residues. The CDR3 protein is CSVAEPGTSYEQYF. CDR3 DNA sequence: TGCAGCGTTGCAGAACCGGGAACTTCCTACGAGCAGTACTTC.